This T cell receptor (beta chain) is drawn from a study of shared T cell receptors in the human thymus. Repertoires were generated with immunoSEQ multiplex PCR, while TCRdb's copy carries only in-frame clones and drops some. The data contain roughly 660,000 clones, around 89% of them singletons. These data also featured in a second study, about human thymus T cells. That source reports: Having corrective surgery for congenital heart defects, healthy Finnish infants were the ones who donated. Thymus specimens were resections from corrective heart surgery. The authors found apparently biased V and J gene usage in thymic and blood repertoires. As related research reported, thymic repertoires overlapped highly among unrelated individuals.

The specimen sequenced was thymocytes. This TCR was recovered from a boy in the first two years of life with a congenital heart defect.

CDR3 protein: CASSEQTIAQETQYF. The CDR3 DNA sequence: TGTGCCAGCAGCGAGCAGACTATCGCCCAAGAGACCCAGTACTTC. The chain employs TRBV9 and TRBJ2-5, with a tentative D call TRBD2 (5 bases). This CDR3 region has 15 residues. The V gene lost 3 bases and the J gene lost 1 base, with 13 bases spanning the gap. Germline V CDR1 and CDR2: SGDLS, YYNGEE. Full variable domain (outside the CDR3, taken from reference TRBV9 and TRBJ2-5): DSGVTQTPKHLITATGQRVTLRCSPRSGDLSVYWYQQSLDQGLQFLIQYYNGEERAKGNILERFSAQQFPDLHSELNLSSLELGDSALYFCASSEQTIAQETQYFGPGTRLLVL.